The 25 T cell receptor beta chains presented below share a single source sample, sequenced in a study of beta chain features in type 1 diabetes. As every portion of the isolated RNA was reverse transcribed, the sequencing read expressed TCRB transcripts. Produced via immunoSEQ multiplex PCR; TCRdb's table is partial and in-frame only. The top ten hold approximately 0.041% of the sample, which has 350,000 or so clones, roughly 21% seen once. The sequencing input was naive CD4+ T cells from blood. The origin of the receptors is a woman aged 18 to 35 in good health.

With respect to this clone: This CDR3 is also generated by other DNA sequences in the sample. The chain recombines TRBV18 with TRBJ1-2; 7 bases agree with TRBD1. Germline V gene lookup returns CDR1 KGHSH and CDR2 LQKENI. V lost 0 bases and J lost 6; bases outside the gene matches: 4. The CDR3 is made up of 14 amino acids. The CDR3 nucleotides read TGTGCCAGCTCACCACCCGGGCAGGGGGATGGCTACACCTTC. This gives the protein CASSPPGQGDGYTF.

This clone occurred a few times. The CDR3 DNA sequence: TGCGCCAGCAGCTTGGCCGACCAAGAGACCCAGTACTTC. Translated: CASSLADQETQYF. The chain is built from TRBV5-1 and TRBJ2-5; D unresolved. This CDR3 is 13 amino acids long. The V gene's germline CDR1 is SGHRS and CDR2 YFSETQ. V gave up 0 bases and J gave up 0 bases, with 3 bases separating them.

The table lists this clone with a count of one. The genes are TRBV11-3 and TRBJ2-7; D not certain. The V end was cut by 2 bases, the J end by 3 bases, with 8 bases between. This CDR3 spans 13 amino acids. Germline-derived CDR1 and CDR2 are SGHNT and YENEEA. CDR3 sequence: CASSLYGGYEQYF. In DNA, the CDR3 is TGTGCCAGCAGCTTATACGGTGGCTACGAGCAGTACTTC.

The chain combines TRBV5-1 with TRBJ2-5; possibly TRBD1 for D (5 bases). CDR1 is SGHRS and CDR2 is YFSETQ in the germline V gene. The CDR3 sequence is 14 residues long. V was cut by 6 bases and J by 2 bases, with 14 bases left in between. In DNA, the CDR3 is TGCGCCAGCACCCCCGGAGCAGGGCAAGAGACCCAGTACTTC. It yields the protein CASTPGAGQETQYF.

In its sample, this clone was seen a few times. The rearrangement joins TRBV5-6 to TRBJ1-1; D not certain. Trimming removed 6 bases at V and 1 base at J, with 7 bases between. In germline, CDR1 is SGHDT, CDR2 YYEEEE. The CDR3 is 12 residues long. CDR3 residues: CASTLWNTEAFF. CDR3 sequence (DNA): TGTGCCAGCACCCTTTGGAACACTGAAGCTTTCTTT.

The chain recombines TRBV4-1 with TRBJ2-7, with 13 positions matching TRBD2. Trimming at V came to 4 bases and at J to 2 bases, leaving 5 bases not matched to a gene. The germline gives CDR1 MGHRA, CDR2 YSYEKL. CDR3 length equals 16 residues. In DNA form, the CDR3 reads TGCGCCAGCAGCCCACCCGGGACTAGCGGGACCTACGAGCAGTACTTC. Its translation: CASSPPGTSGTYEQYF.

This chain joins TRBV6-5 and TRBJ2-7, with D possibly matching TRBD1 (5 bases). CDR1 is MNHEY and CDR2 is SVGAGI in the germline V gene. The CDR3 has 13 residues. Trimming left V 0 bases short and J 6 bases short, with 9 bases between. CDR3 protein: CASSYSSQGEQYF. CDR3 DNA sequence: TGTGCCAGCAGTTACTCGAGCCAGGGCGAGCAGTACTTC.

The chain employs TRBV6-5 and TRBJ1-2; a possible D gene is TRBD1 (5 bases). Trimming removed 10 bases at V and 7 bases at J, with 22 bases between. Germline V gene data show CDR1 as MNHEY and CDR2 as SVGAGI. CDR3 length equals 14 residues. CDR3 nucleotide sequence: TGTGCCAACCCCCGGGGGTTTCCAGTTTTTGGCTACACCTTC. Translating gives CANPRGFPVFGYTF.

The CDR3 DNA sequence: TGTGCCAGCAGCTTAGTCCGGGGTTCGAACTATGGCTACACCTTC. It encodes CASSLVRGSNYGYTF. The chain joins TRBV11-3 to TRBJ1-2; D remains ambiguous. V was cut by 1 base and J by 2 bases, with 11 bases left in between. This CDR3 is built from 15 residues. CDR1 is SGHNT and CDR2 is YENEEA in the germline V gene.

The V and J genes are TRBV7-9 and TRBJ2-6; D not resolved. CDR1 is SEHNR and CDR2 is FQNEAQ in the germline V gene (reference sequence). The length of the CDR3 is 14 residues. V lost 5 bases and J lost 3, with 8 bases in between. The CDR3 region is CASSPLDGANVLTF. The CDR3 nucleotides are TGTGCCAGCAGCCCCTTAGATGGGGCCAACGTCCTGACTTTC.

V usage is TRBV7-9 and J usage is TRBJ1-1, with D tentatively TRBD1 (6 bases). Trimming took 2 bases from V and 8 from J, leaving 15 bases between them. CDR3 size: 14 residues. The germline gives CDR1 SEHNR, CDR2 FQNEAQ (reference sequence). Here the CDR3 reads CASSLRDTRDEAFF. Here the CDR3 DNA reads TGTGCCAGCAGCTTAAGGGACACCCGGGACGAAGCTTTCTTT.

V and J are TRBV11-2 and TRBJ2-4; TRBD1 matches at 8 bases. From germline, CDR1 is SGHAT and CDR2 FQNNGV. The length of the CDR3 is 14 residues. V shed 5 bases and J 4 bases; nucleotides not matched to a gene: 4. CDR3 amino acids: CASSPRTGKNIQYF. The CDR3 DNA is TGTGCCAGCAGCCCACGGACAGGGAAAAACATTCAGTACTTC.

J is TRBJ1-5 and V is TRBV7-2; D not certain. The CDR3 contains 14 residues. CDR1 and CDR2 from the germline V gene are SGHTA and FQGNSA. Trimming took off 0 bases at V and 7 bases at J, with 10 bases between the two ends. The CDR3 loop reads CASSLARDTQPQHF. In DNA form, the CDR3 reads TGTGCCAGCAGCTTAGCCCGGGATACACAGCCCCAGCATTTT.

This clone was observed a single time. V gene TRBV7-2 combines with J gene TRBJ2-7; 8 bases are shared with TRBD1. The CDR3 consists of 17 residues. CDR1 is SGHTA and CDR2 is FQGNSA in the germline V gene. Trimming at V came to 6 bases and at J to 4 bases, leaving 17 bases not matched to a gene. This CDR3 is CASSPRSSATGVYEQYF. The CDR3 DNA follows: TGTGCCAGCAGTCCAAGGTCATCTGCGACAGGGGTTTACGAGCAGTACTTC.

This clone was seen more than once but under ten times. The chain combines TRBV6-1 with TRBJ2-7; D may be TRBD2 (5 bases). The V gene's germline CDR1 is MNHNS and CDR2 SASEGT. CDR3 length: 16 residues. V lost 0 bases and J lost 1, with 13 bases in between. The CDR3 loop reads CASSEALTGSSYEQYF. The CDR3 DNA reads as TGTGCCAGCAGTGAAGCCTTAACGGGGTCTTCCTACGAGCAGTACTTC.

The chain employs TRBV27 and TRBJ1-5; no clear D gene. CDR3 length: 14 residues. The V and J ends lost 6 bases and 2 bases respectively, with 11 bases between them. Per the germline V gene, CDR1 is MNHEY and CDR2 is SMNVEV (reference sequence). CDR3 DNA: TGTGCCAGCAGCCATCTTCAGGGCAATCAGCCCCAGCATTTT. Amino acids: CASSHLQGNQPQHF.

This clone has just a few counts. CDR3: CASSSQGASNYEQYF. CDR3 DNA: TGCGCCAGCAGCTCCCAGGGTGCCTCCAACTACGAGCAGTACTTC. The rearrangement uses TRBV5-1 and TRBJ2-7, with D possibly being TRBD1 (5 bases). V was pared by 3 bases and J by 3 bases, with 16 bases between. CDR3 length: 15 amino acids. Germline CDR1 reads SGHRS; CDR2 reads YFSETQ.

The gene calls are TRBV25-1 and TRBJ1-1; 9 bases are shared with TRBD1. The CDR3 consists of 17 residues. Trimming cost V 6 bases and J 4 bases; bases outside gene matches: 15. Germline-derived CDR1 and CDR2 are MGHDK and SYGVNS. The CDR3 loop reads CASSPGTGSALGTEAFF. CDR3 DNA sequence: TGTGCCAGCAGCCCCGGGACAGGGAGCGCGTTGGGCACTGAAGCTTTCTTT.

The gene calls are TRBV5-1 and TRBJ2-7, with a possible D match to TRBD2 (5 bases). Trimming took 4 bases from V and 7 from J, leaving 21 bases between them. Germline CDR1 is SGHRS and CDR2 is YFSETQ. The length of the CDR3 is 15 residues. The CDR3: CASSPGPGNLYEQYF. CDR3 coding DNA: TGCGCCAGCAGCCCTGGTCCCGGGAACCTCTATGAGCAGTACTTC.

The V and J genes are TRBV29-1 and TRBJ2-7; 11 bases are a match to TRBD2. Germline assignment: CDR1 SQVTM and CDR2 ANQGSEA. V lost 6 bases and J lost 0; bases outside the gene matches: 4. CDR3 length: 14 amino acids. The CDR3 loop reads CSVSGTSGSYEQYF. The DNA of the CDR3 is TGCAGCGTGTCCGGGACTAGCGGCTCCTACGAGCAGTACTTC.

The genes are TRBV30 and TRBJ2-3; perhaps TRBD2 as D (6 bases). Germline CDR1 GTSNPN, CDR2 SVGIG (reference sequence). Trimming shortened V by 3 bases and J by 1 base, and 14 bases separated the two germline ends. The CDR3 extends over 15 amino acids. CDR3 sequence: CAWSPGGLGTDTQYF. CDR3 nucleotide sequence: TGTGCCTGGAGCCCTGGAGGGTTGGGCACAGATACGCAGTATTTT.

This clone was picked up a small number of times. The V gene is TRBV29-1, the J gene TRBJ2-5; D unclear. The CDR3 totals 12 residues. V gave up 5 bases and J gave up 0 bases, with 7 bases separating them. Germline values: CDR1 SQVTM, CDR2 ANQGSEA. CDR3 sequence reads: CSVRSNQETQYF. The CDR3 DNA reads as TGCAGCGTTCGTAGTAACCAAGAGACCCAGTACTTC.

The CDR3 spells CASSSPSPRGSYEQYF. The DNA of the CDR3 is TGTGCCAGCAGCTCCCCATCGCCCCGAGGGTCCTACGAGCAGTACTTC. This chain joins TRBV13 and TRBJ2-7; tentative D call: TRBD2 (5 bases). The germline V gene encodes CDR1 PRHDT and CDR2 FYEKMQ (reference sequence). The V and J ends lost 4 bases and 1 base respectively, with 17 bases between them. The CDR3 is 16 amino acids.

Of note for this clone: Other nucleotide sequences in the sample specify the same CDR3. The rearrangement uses TRBV7-2 and TRBJ2-7; the D gene is possibly TRBD1 (6 bases). With 1 base removed from V and 4 bases from J, the gap between germline ends came to 11 bases. The CDR3 spans 14 residues. CDR1 is SGHTA, CDR2 FQGNSA, per germline. The CDR3 here is CASSLVQGTYEQYF. The CDR3 coding sequence is TGTGCCAGCAGCTTAGTACAGGGAACATACGAGCAGTACTTC.

This chain joins TRBV29-1 and TRBJ2-3; 8 positions agree with TRBD2. V dropped 6 bases and J dropped 4; count of bases not matched to a gene: 3. The germline V gene has CDR1 SQVTM and CDR2 ANQGSEA. The CDR3 is 12 amino acids. CDR3 residues: CSVRGGSDTQYF. DNA for the CDR3: TGCAGCGTCCGGGGGGGATCAGATACGCAGTATTTT.